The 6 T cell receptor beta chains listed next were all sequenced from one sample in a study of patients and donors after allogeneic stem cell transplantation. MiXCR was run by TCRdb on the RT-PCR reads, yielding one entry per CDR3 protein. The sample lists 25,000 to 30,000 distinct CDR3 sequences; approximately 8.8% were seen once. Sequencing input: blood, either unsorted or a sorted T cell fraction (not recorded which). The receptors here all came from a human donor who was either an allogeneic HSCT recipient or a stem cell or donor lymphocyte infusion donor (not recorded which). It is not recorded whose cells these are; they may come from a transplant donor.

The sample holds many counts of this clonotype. DNA of the CDR3: TGTGCCAGCACCATGGAGGTGGGGGGGCCCCAGCATTTT. It yields the protein CASTMEVGGPQHF. V gene TRBV28 combines with J gene TRBJ1-5; TRBD1 might be the D (5 bases). CDR3 length: 13 amino acids. Germline assignment: CDR1 MDHEN and CDR2 SYDVKM. V was trimmed by 7 bases and J by 9 bases, leaving 16 bases between them.

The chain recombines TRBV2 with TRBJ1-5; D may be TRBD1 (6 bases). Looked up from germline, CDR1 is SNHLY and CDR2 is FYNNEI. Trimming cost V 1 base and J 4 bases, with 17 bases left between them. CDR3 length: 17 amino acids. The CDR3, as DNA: TGTGCCAGCAGTGAAGGTGGGACACCCTACCCGAATCAGCCCCAGCATTTT. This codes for CASSEGGTPYPNQPQHF. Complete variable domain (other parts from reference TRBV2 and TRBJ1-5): EPEVTQTPSHQVTQMGQEVILRCVPISNHLYFYWYRQILGQKVEFLVSFYNNEISEKSEIFDDQFSVERPDGSNFTLKIRSTKLEDSAMYFCASSEGGTPYPNQPQHFGDGTRLSIL.

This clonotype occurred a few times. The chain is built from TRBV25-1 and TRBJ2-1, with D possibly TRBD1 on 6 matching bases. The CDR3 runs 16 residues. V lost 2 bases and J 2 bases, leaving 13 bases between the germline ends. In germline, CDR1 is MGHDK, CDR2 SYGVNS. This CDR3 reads CASSEEVGATYNEQFF. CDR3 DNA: TGTGCCAGCAGTGAAGAGGTGGGGGCAACCTACAATGAGCAGTTCTTC.

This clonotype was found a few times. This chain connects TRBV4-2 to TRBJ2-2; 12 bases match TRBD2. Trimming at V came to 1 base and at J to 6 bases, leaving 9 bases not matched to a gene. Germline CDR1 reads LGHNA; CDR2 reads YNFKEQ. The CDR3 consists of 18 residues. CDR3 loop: CASSQVSLAGGSAGELFF. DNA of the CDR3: TGTGCCAGCAGCCAAGTGTCGCTAGCGGGGGGGTCGGCCGGGGAGCTGTTTTTT.

The CDR3, as DNA: TGTGCCAGCAGCCCCAGGACATGCGGCACTGAAGCTTTCTTT. Translated, it gives CASSPRTCGTEAFF. V usage is TRBV7-9 and J usage is TRBJ1-1; a possible D gene is TRBD1 (5 bases). Per the germline V gene, CDR1 is SEHNR and CDR2 is FQNEAQ (reference sequence). Trimming stripped 5 bases from V and 4 bases from J, with 14 bases between. The CDR3 totals 14 residues.

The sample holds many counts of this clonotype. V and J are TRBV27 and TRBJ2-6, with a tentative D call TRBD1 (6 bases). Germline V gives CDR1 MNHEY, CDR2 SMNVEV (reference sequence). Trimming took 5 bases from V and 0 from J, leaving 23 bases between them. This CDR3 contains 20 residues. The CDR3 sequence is CASSLHFLRTDDSGANVLTF. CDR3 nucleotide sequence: TGTGCCAGCAGTCTTCACTTTCTCCGGACAGATGACTCTGGGGCCAACGTCCTGACTTTC.